These 8 T cell receptor beta chains were sequenced from one sample in a study of T cell changes during pregnancy in multiple sclerosis. Clones were read by immunoSEQ multiplex PCR, and TCRdb kept only the in-frame ones, dropping some. The table includes roughly 26,000 clones, nearly 90% detected once. Sequencing was performed on CD8+ T cells from peripheral blood mononuclear cells, taken in the second trimester of pregnancy. These receptors originate from a female donor with multiple sclerosis, enrolled in a pregnancy study.

The rearrangement uses TRBV28 and TRBJ1-5; the D gene is possibly TRBD1 (5 bases). Deletions cut 5 bases from V and 2 bases from J, with 13 bases between. The CDR3 sequence is 15 residues long. Germline CDR1 reads MDHEN; CDR2 reads SYDVKM. The CDR3 region has the DNA TGTGCCAGCAGTACGCAGACACAGGGCAATCAGCCCCAGCATTTT. Residues: CASSTQTQGNQPQHF.

This chain uses TRBV6-4 with TRBJ2-1, with D maybe TRBD1 (5 bases). The V end was cut by 4 bases, the J end by 0 bases, with 10 bases between. The CDR3 loop spans 15 amino acids. Germline V CDR1 and CDR2: MRHNA, SNTAGT. The CDR3 DNA sequence: TGTGCCAGCAGTGCCAGGGCTAACTCCTACAATGAGCAGTTCTTC. It encodes CASSARANSYNEQFF.

The chain links TRBV5-1 to TRBJ2-5; 7 nucleotides align to TRBD1. Germline CDR1 and CDR2: SGHRS and YFSETQ. J gave up 2 bases and V 2 bases, and 6 bases lay outside the gene matches. The length of the CDR3 is 15 residues. The CDR3 sequence: CASSFYGTEQETQYF. CDR3 coding DNA: TGCGCCAGCAGCTTTTATGGGACAGAGCAAGAGACCCAGTACTTC.

The chain is built from TRBV28 and TRBJ2-7; TRBD2 agrees at 10 bases. Per germline, CDR1 MDHEN and CDR2 SYDVKM. The CDR3 extends over 16 amino acids. After removal of 5 bases from V and 2 bases from J, the junction contained 9 bases not matched to a gene. The CDR3 DNA reads as TGTGCCAGCAGTGCTACGCTAGCGGGGGCCCCCTACGAGCAGTACTTC. Its translation: CASSATLAGAPYEQYF.

Only one count was recorded for this clone. This sequence joins TRBV11-2 and TRBJ2-7; D gene uncertain. Germline loops: CDR1 SGHAT, CDR2 FQNNGV. V was shortened by 4 bases and J by 0 bases, with 16 bases between the two germline ends. The CDR3 is 16 residues long. CDR3 amino acids: CASSSFARHPSYEQYF. The CDR3, as DNA: TGTGCCAGCAGCTCCTTCGCCAGACACCCCTCCTACGAGCAGTACTTC.

The chain carries TRBV27 and TRBJ2-1; D not certain. The CDR3 loop spans 11 amino acids. Deletions cut 6 bases from V and 6 bases from J, with 6 bases between. Germline V lookup: CDR1 MNHEY, CDR2 SMNVEV (reference sequence). The CDR3, as DNA: TGTGCCAGCAGGACAAGCAATGAGCAGTTCTTC. It specifies CASRTSNEQFF.

The chain recombines TRBV27 with TRBJ2-2; the match to TRBD1 covers 11 bases. The CDR3 runs to 18 residues. V dropped 0 bases and J dropped 6; count of bases not matched to a gene: 9. Germline V gene lookup returns CDR1 MNHEY and CDR2 SMNVEV (reference sequence). In nucleotides, the CDR3 is TGTGCCAGCAGTTTATCGATTGGGGACAGGGGGTTCGCCGGGGAGCTGTTTTTT. Its protein is CASSLSIGDRGFAGELFF.

This sequence joins TRBV7-2 and TRBJ1-5, with D hard to call. The CDR3 totals 14 residues. The germline CDR1 and CDR2 sequences are SGHTA and FQGNSA. Deletions cut 5 bases from V and 3 bases from J, with 11 bases between. The CDR3 sequence is CASSPGETNQPQHF. CDR3 sequence (DNA): TGTGCCAGCAGCCCCGGGGAGACCAATCAGCCCCAGCATTTT.